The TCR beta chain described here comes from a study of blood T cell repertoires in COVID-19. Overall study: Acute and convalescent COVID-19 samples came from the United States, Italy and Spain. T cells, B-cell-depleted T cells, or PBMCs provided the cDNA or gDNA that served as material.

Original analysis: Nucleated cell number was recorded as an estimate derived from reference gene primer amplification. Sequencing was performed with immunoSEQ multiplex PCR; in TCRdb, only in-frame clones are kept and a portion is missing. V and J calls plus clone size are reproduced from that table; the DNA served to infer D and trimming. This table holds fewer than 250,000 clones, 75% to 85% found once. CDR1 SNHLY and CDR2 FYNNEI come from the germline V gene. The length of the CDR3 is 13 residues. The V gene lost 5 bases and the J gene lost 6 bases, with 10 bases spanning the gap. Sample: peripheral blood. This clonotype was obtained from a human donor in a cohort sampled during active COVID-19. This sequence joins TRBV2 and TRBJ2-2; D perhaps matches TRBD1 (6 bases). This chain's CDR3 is CASSLQGAGELFF. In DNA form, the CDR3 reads TGTGCCAGCAGTCTACAGGGTGCCGGGGAGCTGTTTTTT.